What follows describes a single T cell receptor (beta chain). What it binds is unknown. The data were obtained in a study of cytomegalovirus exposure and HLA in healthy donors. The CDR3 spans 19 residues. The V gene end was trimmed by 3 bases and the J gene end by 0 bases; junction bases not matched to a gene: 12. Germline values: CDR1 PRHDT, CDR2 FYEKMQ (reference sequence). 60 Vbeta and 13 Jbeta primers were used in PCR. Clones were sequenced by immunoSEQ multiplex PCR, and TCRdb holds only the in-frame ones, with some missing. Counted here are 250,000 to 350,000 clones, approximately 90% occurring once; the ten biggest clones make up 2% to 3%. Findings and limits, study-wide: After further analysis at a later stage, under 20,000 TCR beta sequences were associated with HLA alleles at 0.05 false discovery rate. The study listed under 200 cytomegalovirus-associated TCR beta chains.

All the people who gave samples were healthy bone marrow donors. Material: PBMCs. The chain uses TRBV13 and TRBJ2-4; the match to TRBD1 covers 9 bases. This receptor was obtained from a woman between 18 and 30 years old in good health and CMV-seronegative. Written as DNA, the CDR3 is TGTGCCAGCAGCTTTCTGGGACAGGGCATCTTACTAGCCAAAAACATTCAGTACTTC. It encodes CASSFLGQGILLAKNIQYF.